This TCR beta chain comes out of a study of T cells after yellow fever vaccination. Study findings and constraints: Subsequent booster samples again held most clones from primary vaccination (around 96% CD4, just under 90% CD8). It was a weaker secondary response, yet one that peaked faster, at day 5 versus 15.

The CDR3 length is 14 residues. Trimming left V 2 bases short and J 0 bases short, with 7 bases between. CDR1 and CDR2 from the germline V gene are LGHNT and FRNRAP. This clonotype was counted ten times or more. Antigen unknown. 5'RACE template switching produced TCR cDNA carrying a universal primer site and UMIs. TCRdb re-called the 5' RACE reads with MiXCR, one entry per CDR3 protein. The sample contains 300,000 to 400,000 distinct CDR3 sequences, roughly 4.3% of which appear only once. The rearrangement uses TRBV12-5 and TRBJ1-1, with D uncertain. This specimen consisted of PBMCs, obtained 5 days after the yellow fever booster vaccination. The receptor was isolated from a man aged 18-30 years who received the YFV17D yellow fever vaccine. The CDR3 spells CASGLSTLNTEAFF. As DNA, the CDR3 is TGTGCTAGTGGTTTGTCGACACTGAACACTGAAGCTTTCTTT.